This T cell receptor beta chain was recovered during a study of CD8+ T cells in alopecia areata. Overall study findings and caveats: Only a single nonresponder existed, so baseline CD8+ expansion links stay unclear.

Trimming left V 6 bases short and J 4 bases short, with 12 bases between. This CDR3 contains 13 residues. Looked up from germline, CDR1 is MNHNY and CDR2 is SVGAGI (reference sequence). Comment on this clone: Its target is not known.

Isolated RNA was reverse transcribed into cDNA used as the sequencing template. Some clones are missing from TCRdb's copy, which holds only in-frame ones; the method was immunoSEQ multiplex PCR. The repertoire consists of hundreds of thousands of clones, with just over 65% occurring once and the leading ten covering over 1%. Regarding treatment: oral pan-JAK inhibitor, 5-10 mg twice daily. V is TRBV6-6 and J is TRBJ1-1, with a possible D match to TRBD1 (6 bases). The source was CD4+ T cells sorted from blood, collected at approximately week 42, from a patient treated with tofacitinib. This sequence originates from a human donor with alopecia areata. CDR3 in DNA: TGTGCCAGCAGGATAGAGGGGGGCACTGAAGCTTTCTTT. Its translation: CASRIEGGTEAFF.